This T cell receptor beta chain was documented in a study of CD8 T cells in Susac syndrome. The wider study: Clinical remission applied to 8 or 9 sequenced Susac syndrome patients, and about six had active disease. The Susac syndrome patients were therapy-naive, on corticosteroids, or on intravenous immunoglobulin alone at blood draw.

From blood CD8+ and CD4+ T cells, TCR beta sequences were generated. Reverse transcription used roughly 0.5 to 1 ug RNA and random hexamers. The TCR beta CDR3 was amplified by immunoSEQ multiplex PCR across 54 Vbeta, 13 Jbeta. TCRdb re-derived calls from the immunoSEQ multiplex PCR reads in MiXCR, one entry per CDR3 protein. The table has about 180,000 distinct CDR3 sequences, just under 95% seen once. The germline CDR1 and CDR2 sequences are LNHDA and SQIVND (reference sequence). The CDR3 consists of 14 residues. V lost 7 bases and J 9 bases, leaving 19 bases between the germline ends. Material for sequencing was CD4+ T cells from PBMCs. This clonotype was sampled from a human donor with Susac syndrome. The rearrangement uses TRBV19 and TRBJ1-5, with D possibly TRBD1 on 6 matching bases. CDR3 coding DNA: TGTGCCAGTATTCGTACAGGGCGAGTACGGCCCCAGCATTTT. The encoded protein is CASIRTGRVRPQHF.